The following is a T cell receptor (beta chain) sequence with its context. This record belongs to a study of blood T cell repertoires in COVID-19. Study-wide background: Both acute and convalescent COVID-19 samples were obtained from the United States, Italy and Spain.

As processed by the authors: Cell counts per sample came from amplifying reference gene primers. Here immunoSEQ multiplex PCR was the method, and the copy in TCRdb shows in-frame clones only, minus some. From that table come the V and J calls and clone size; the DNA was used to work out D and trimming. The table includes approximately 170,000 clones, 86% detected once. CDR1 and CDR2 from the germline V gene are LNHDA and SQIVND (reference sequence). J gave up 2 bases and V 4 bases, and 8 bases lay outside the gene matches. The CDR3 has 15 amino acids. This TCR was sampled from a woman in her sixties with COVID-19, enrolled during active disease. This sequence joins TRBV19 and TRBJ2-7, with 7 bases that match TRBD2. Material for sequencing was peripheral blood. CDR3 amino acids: CASSTAGSRTYEQYF. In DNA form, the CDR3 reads TGTGCCAGTAGTACAGCGGGATCTAGGACCTACGAGCAGTACTTC.